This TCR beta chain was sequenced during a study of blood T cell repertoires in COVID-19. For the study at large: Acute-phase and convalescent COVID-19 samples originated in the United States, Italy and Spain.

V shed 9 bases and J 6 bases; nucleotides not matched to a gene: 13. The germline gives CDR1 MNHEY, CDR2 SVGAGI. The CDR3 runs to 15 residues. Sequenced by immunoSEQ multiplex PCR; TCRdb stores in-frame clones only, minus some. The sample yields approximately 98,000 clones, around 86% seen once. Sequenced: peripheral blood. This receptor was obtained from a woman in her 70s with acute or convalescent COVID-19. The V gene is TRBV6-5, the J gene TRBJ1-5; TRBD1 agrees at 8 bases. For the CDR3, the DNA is TGTGCCAGTAAAACTACAGGGGGAGGGCGTCAGCCCCAGCATTTT. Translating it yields CASKTTGGGRQPQHF.